The 10 T cell receptor beta chains below were found in one sample sequenced in a study of shared clonotypes between healthy human individuals. Only in-frame clones appear in the TCRdb table, and some are missing; sequencing was by immunoSEQ multiplex PCR. The sample holds about 2.4 million clones, approximately 93% seen once. The specimen sequenced was naive CD4+ T cells from PBMCs. As to subset: CD45RA+ positively selected. These receptor sequences come from a man younger than 35 in good health. Some clones in this sample may be carry-over from other donors' samples.

The J gene is TRBJ2-7, the V gene TRBV15, with D possibly matching TRBD1 (6 bases). Trimming shortened V by 2 bases and J by 6 bases, and 8 bases separated the two germline ends. The CDR3 is made up of 12 amino acids. Germline assignment: CDR1 LNHNV and CDR2 YYDKDF (reference sequence). This chain's CDR3 is CATSRNRAEQYF. In DNA form, the CDR3 reads TGTGCCACCAGCAGAAACAGGGCCGAGCAGTACTTC. Filled out from reference TRBV15 and TRBJ2-7, the complete variable domain reads DAMVIQNPRYQVTQFGKPVTLSCSQTLNHNVMYWYQQKSSQAPKLLFHYYDKDFNNEADTPDNFQSRRPNTSFCFLDIRSPGLGDTAMYLCATSRNRAEQYFGPGTRLTVT.

This clone was seen a single time. The chain links TRBV19 to TRBJ1-2; D might be TRBD1 (6 bases). The CDR3 consists of 13 residues. V lost 4 bases to trimming and J lost 6 bases, with 12 bases between them. Germline V CDR1 and CDR2: LNHDA, SQIVND (reference sequence). DNA for the CDR3: TGTGCCAGTAGTACCGAAAACAGGGATGGCTACACCTTC. This gives the protein CASSTENRDGYTF.

The chain is built from TRBV27 and TRBJ1-2; D might be TRBD1 (6 bases). The CDR3 loop spans 15 amino acids. Trimming removed 5 bases at V and 3 bases at J, with 16 bases between. CDR1 and CDR2 from the germline V gene are MNHEY and SMNVEV (reference sequence). CDR3 in amino acids: CASSRGGGAYYGYTF. CDR3 bases: TGTGCCAGCAGTCGAGGGGGGGGCGCTTACTATGGCTACACCTTC.

The rearrangement uses TRBV28 and TRBJ2-3, with 10 positions matching TRBD2. Per the germline V gene, CDR1 is MDHEN and CDR2 is SYDVKM. The ends lost 6 bases at V and 1 base at J; junction bases unmatched: 4. The CDR3 extends over 15 amino acids. The CDR3 bases are TGTGCCAGCAGATCCAGCGGGAGGGGCACAGATACGCAGTATTTT. It translates to CASRSSGRGTDTQYF.

The DNA of the CDR3 is TGTGCCACCAGCTCCAGGGGTGAAAAACTGTTTTTT. Protein product: CATSSRGEKLFF. V gene TRBV15 combines with J gene TRBJ1-4; a possible D gene is TRBD1 (6 bases). The V and J ends lost 5 bases and 7 bases respectively, with 8 bases between them. The CDR3 totals 12 residues. Germline loops: CDR1 LNHNV, CDR2 YYDKDF (reference sequence).

The chain couples TRBV7-3 to TRBJ2-3; D is possibly TRBD2 (5 bases). The CDR3 has 14 residues. The germline V gene has CDR1 SGHTA and CDR2 FQGTGA. V was pared by 3 bases and J by 4 bases, with 11 bases between. For the CDR3, the DNA is TGTGCCAGCAGCTTTGAGGGTATTGCAGATACGCAGTATTTT. It specifies CASSFEGIADTQYF.

The chain has TRBV5-6 and TRBJ2-3; 7 bases match TRBD1. Trimming at V came to 4 bases and at J to 5 bases, leaving 1 base not matched to a gene. Germline V lookup: CDR1 SGHDT, CDR2 YYEEEE. The CDR3 totals 12 residues. The CDR3 nucleotides read TGTGCCAGCAGCCAGGGGGTAGATACGCAGTATTTT. Amino acids: CASSQGVDTQYF.

Concerning this clone: A much larger clone differs from this one at a single base, so this may be a read error. Other DNA sequences of this sample code for an identical CDR3. The chain recombines TRBV11-2 with TRBJ1-1, with TRBD1 as a possible D gene (5 bases). Germline V lookup: CDR1 SGHAT, CDR2 FQNNGV. Between the trimmed V and J ends, which lost 2 bases and 2 bases, there was a span of 6 bases. CDR3 size: 13 residues. In DNA form, the CDR3 reads TGTGCCAGCAGCTTACAGGGAAACACTGAAGCTTTCTTT. This codes for CASSLQGNTEAFF.

This clone was detected a few times. Other nucleotide sequences from this sample produce the same CDR3. In nucleotides, the CDR3 is TGTGCCAGCAGCTTTCAGGGTCAGCCCCAGCATTTT. Translating gives CASSFQGQPQHF. The chain couples TRBV7-2 to TRBJ1-5, with D possibly TRBD1 on 5 matching bases. This CDR3 spans 12 amino acids. CDR1 SGHTA and CDR2 FQGNSA come from the germline V gene. The V end was cut by 3 bases, the J end by 6 bases, with 6 bases between.

The rearrangement joins TRBV10-3 to TRBJ2-2; D unresolved. Trimming took 2 bases from V and 5 from J, leaving 18 bases between them. Germline V gene lookup returns CDR1 ENHRY and CDR2 SYGVKD. The CDR3 extends over 17 amino acids. The CDR3 sequence: CAISEKGAVLGTGELFF. CDR3 coding DNA: TGTGCCATCAGTGAGAAGGGCGCAGTTTTGGGGACCGGGGAGCTGTTTTTT.